A selection of T cell receptor beta chains follows, all from one sample in a study of blood T cell repertoires in COVID-19. Repertoires were generated with immunoSEQ multiplex PCR, while TCRdb's copy carries only in-frame clones and drops some. This sample carries some 300,000 clones, about 90% of them seen once, and the ten largest clones take roughly 2.3%. The specimen was peripheral blood. The receptor set was obtained from a man between 18 and 29 years old with active or convalescent COVID-19. CDR3s include the opening cysteine and the closing phenylalanine or tryptophan. A D gene is named only where the DNA matches it firmly. Clone sizes are given selectively: once, few, many, or a class where the clone is expanded.

>15|.|TRBJ1-2|TRBV5-4|TRBD1
CASSLGGQGGDGYTF
TGTGCCAGCAGCTTGGGCGGACAGGGGGGAGATGGCTACACCTTC
>18|.|TRBJ1-2|TRBV28|TRBD1
CASSPLSGTGALNYGYTF
TGTGCCAGCAGTCCCCTCTCCGGGACAGGGGCTCTTAACTATGGCTACACCTTC
>14|.|TRBJ2-3|TRBV2|.
CASSVKGGTDTQYF
TGTGCCAGCAGTGTAAAGGGGGGCACAGATACGCAGTATTTT
>16|.|TRBJ2-2|TRBV7-8|.
CASSSTGRGDTGELFF
TGTGCCAGCAGCTCGACGGGGAGGGGGGACACCGGGGAGCTGTTTTTT
>16|few|TRBJ2-2|TRBV9|TRBD2
CASSVAGAGGTGELFF
TGTGCCAGCAGCGTAGCCGGGGCGGGGGGGACCGGGGAGCTGTTTTTT
>12|.|TRBJ2-7|TRBV12-3/TRBV12-4|.
CASCGLAYEQYF
TGTGCCAGCTGCGGGCTGGCCTACGAGCAGTACTTC
>14|.|TRBJ1-6|TRBV7-9|TRBD1
CASSGTVVSSPLHF
TGTGCCAGCAGCGGGACAGTCGTTTCTTCACCCCTCCACTTT
>17|few|TRBJ1-5|TRBV6-1|.
CASSENLQGLRGQPQHF
TGTGCCAGCAGTGAAAACCTACAGGGCCTGAGGGGACAGCCCCAGCATTTT
>15|.|TRBJ1-1|TRBV15|TRBD1
CATSGHRGTITEAFF
TGTGCCACCAGCGGACACAGGGGGACGATAACTGAAGCTTTCTTT
>14|.|TRBJ2-7|TRBV2|TRBD2
CASRKRGGLSEQYF
TGTGCCAGCAGAAAGCGGGGGGGCCTTAGCGAGCAGTACTTC
>14|.|TRBJ1-2|TRBV18|.
CASSPRRGIYGYTF
TGTGCCAGCTCACCCCGTCGGGGAATCTATGGCTACACCTTC
>15|.|TRBJ2-2|TRBV5-1|.
CASSLQRQNTGELFF
TGCGCCAGCAGCTTGCAGAGACAGAACACCGGGGAGCTGTTTTTT
>14|.|TRBJ1-2|TRBV4-1|TRBD1
CASSQDPRDRCPTF
TGCGCCAGCAGCCAAGATCCCCGGGACAGGTGCCCCACCTTC
>16|.|TRBJ2-2|TRBV3-1/TRBV3-2|TRBD1
CASSPTGTGNTGELFF
TGTGCCAGCAGCCCGACCGGGACAGGGAACACCGGGGAGCTGTTTTTT
>14|.|TRBJ1-5|TRBV6-5|.
CASYWREVGQPQHF
TGTGCCAGCTACTGGAGGGAGGTAGGGCAGCCCCAGCATTTT
>14|.|TRBJ2-2|TRBV11-2|.
CASSLARNTGELFF
TGTGCCAGCAGCTTAGCTCGGAACACCGGGGAGCTGTTTTTT